The rows below give T cell receptor beta chains drawn from one sample of a study of PD-L1 blockade in urothelial cancer. TCRdb keeps only in-frame clones here, not all; method: immunoSEQ multiplex PCR. The sample comprises approximately 52,000 clones, roughly 77% of which are singletons, and approximately 3.3% rests with the top ten. This sample comprised PBMCs, obtained around atezolizumab (anti-PD-L1) treatment. Receptor source: a man in his 70s with urothelial cancer. The CDR3 runs from the conserved cysteine through the conserved F or W. A D gene is named only where the DNA matches it firmly. Clone size appears in some rows only: once, few, many, or a class for an expanded clone.

clone_size j_call d_call v_call cdr3_nt cdr3_aa
. TRBJ1-6 TRBD1 TRBV6-1 TGTGCCAGCACCTTGGACAGGTATAATTCACCCCTCCACTTT CASTLDRYNSPLHF
. TRBJ2-1 TRBD2 TRBV11-3 TGTGCCAGCAGCTTAGATCGGGCTAGCGGGAGGGATCATGAGCAGTTCTTC CASSLDRASGRDHEQFF
. TRBJ1-1 . TRBV19 TGTGCCAGTAGTACGCAGGTGAACACTGAAGCTTTCTTT CASSTQVNTEAFF
. TRBJ2-1 TRBD2 TRBV11-2 TGTGCCAGCAGCCCCCCGGGGGGGGAAGGGCAGTTCTTC CASSPPGGEGQFF
. TRBJ2-3 TRBD2 TRBV7-9 TGTGCCAGCAGCTTTAGCGGGACGGGCACAGATACGCAGTATTTT CASSFSGTGTDTQYF
. TRBJ1-1 . TRBV11-2 TGTGCCAGCAGCTGGGGGACATTGAACACTGAAGCTTTCTTT CASSWGTLNTEAFF
. TRBJ2-7 . TRBV28 TGTGCCAGCAGTTTTACGGGGGGCAGAACCTACGAGCAGTACTTC CASSFTGGRTYEQYF
. TRBJ1-4 . TRBV7-2 TGTGCCAGCAGCATACTAGGGAGCCCTAATGAAAAACTGTTTTTT CASSILGSPNEKLFF
. TRBJ1-5 TRBD1 TRBV19 TGTGCCAGTAGTAAACCTCGACAGGGCGATCAGCCCCAGCATTTT CASSKPRQGDQPQHF
. TRBJ1-1 . TRBV4-1 TGCGCCAGCAGCCAAGAGCTCCAAGGGATGGGAGGCACTGAAGCTTTCTTT CASSQELQGMGGTEAFF
few TRBJ2-5 . TRBV5-1 TGCGCCAGCAGCTTGGCCCCCGAATATCGGGGGACCCAGTACTTC CASSLAPEYRGTQYF
once TRBJ1-5 . TRBV6-5 TGTGCCAGCGGGGGACCGGGACATCTTCATCAGCCCCAGCATTTT CASGGPGHLHQPQHF
. TRBJ2-7 . TRBV7-3 TGTGCCAGCAGCGGGAGTTTCCACGAGCAGTACTTC CASSGSFHEQYF
. TRBJ2-2 . TRBV4-3 TGCGCCAGCAGCCAATTAATGGGGGGAGGGAACACCGGGGAGCTGTTTTTT CASSQLMGGGNTGELFF
. TRBJ2-3 . TRBV18 TGTGCCAGCTCACCTGACAGGTGGACAGATACGCAGTATTTT CASSPDRWTDTQYF
. TRBJ2-2 . TRBV7-3 TGTGCCAGTCGACTAGCGAACACCGGGGAGCTGTTTTTT CASRLANTGELFF
. TRBJ2-7 TRBD1 TRBV4-3 TGCGCCAGCAGCCACCGAGGGGGCGGGCCCTACGAGCAGTACTTC CASSHRGGGPYEQYF
. TRBJ2-2 . TRBV6-5 TGTGCCAGCACGAGACAGCTTAACACCGGGGAGCTGTTTTTT CASTRQLNTGELFF
. TRBJ2-5 TRBD1 TRBV12-5 TGTGCTAGTGGTCCAGGGGGCAACCAAGAGACCCAGTACTTC CASGPGGNQETQYF
. TRBJ1-2 TRBD1 TRBV14 TGTGCCAGCAGCCAAGATTCGAGGGGGCGAGGCTACACCTTC CASSQDSRGRGYTF
. TRBJ2-7 . TRBV5-5 . CASSQVGEGAYF
. TRBJ1-1 TRBD1 TRBV4-1 TGCGCCAGCAGCCAGGCGGACAGGAGGGGCACTGAAGCTTTCTTT CASSQADRRGTEAFF
. TRBJ1-1 TRBD1 TRBV29-1 TGCAGCGCTAACAGGGGGACTTTCGCTGAAGCTTTCTTT CSANRGTFAEAFF
. TRBJ1-5 . TRBV4-1 TGCGCCAGCAGCCAAGGTTGGGGGGAAAATCAGCCCCAGCATTTT CASSQGWGENQPQHF
. TRBJ2-1 TRBD2 TRBV7-8 TGTGCCAGCAGCTCCCTAGCGGGGGACCGCAATGAGCAGTTCTTC CASSSLAGDRNEQFF
. TRBJ1-6 . TRBV27 TGTGCCAGCAGCCGAACCGGGACAAGGAGCCGCTCCTATAATTCACCCCTCCACTTT CASSRTGTRSRSYNSPLHF
few TRBJ1-1 TRBD1 TRBV5-1 TGCGCCAGCAGCTCCCAGGGGGACCTCGGCCCAGCTTTCTTT CASSSQGDLGPAFF
once TRBJ2-1 TRBD2 TRBV10-3 TGTGCCATCAGTGAGTCGGGGGGGTTATCCTACAATGAGCAGTTCTTC CAISESGGLSYNEQFF
. TRBJ2-3 TRBD2 TRBV7-3 TGTGCCAGCAGCTCCGGACTAGCGGGGGGTGCAGATACGCAGTATTTT CASSSGLAGGADTQYF